This entry lists 27 T cell receptor beta chains sequenced from one sample in a study of regulatory T cells in long-lasting Graves disease. The authors built TCR beta libraries using iRepertoire HTBI primers and Arm-PCR of CDR3 regions. In TCRdb, the multiplex PCR reads were re-called with MiXCR into one record per CDR3 protein. In the table there are approximately 470,000 distinct CDR3 sequences, about 16% of which are singletons. Regarding time point: newly diagnosed GD, antithyroid drugs for less than 3 months. Generation of the TCR library employed RNA extracted from PBMCs. These data also formed part of another study, on T cells in Graves' hyperthyroidism and ophthalmopathy.

Sequenced here: peripheral blood mononuclear cells (PBMCs), sampled at new diagnosis, from a patient treated with antithyroid drugs. These receptors were taken from a man aged 35 to 55 with Graves disease.

Comment on this clonotype: With a much larger clone just one base away, this may be a read error. The V gene is TRBV11-2, the J gene TRBJ1-1, with D tentatively TRBD1 (5 bases). Germline loops: CDR1 SGHAT, CDR2 FQNNGV. There are 11 residues in the CDR3. Here the CDR3 reads CATLSRGEALF. The CDR3 DNA reads as TGTGCCACGCTTAGCCGGGGCGAAGCTCTCTTT.

Ten or more counts support this clonotype. Written as DNA, the CDR3 is TGTGCCAGCAGCTTGAACTCAGCGGCGAACACCGGGGAGCTGTTTTTT. Protein sequence: CASSLNSAANTGELFF. The chain joins TRBV7-3 to TRBJ2-2; TRBD2 is a possible D gene (5 bases). Germline V gene data show CDR1 as SGHTA and CDR2 as FQGTGA. The CDR3 consists of 16 residues. The V end lost 3 bases, the J end lost 0 bases, and 11 bases lay between the germline ends.

This clonotype turned up a few times. The chain employs TRBV7-9 and TRBJ2-1; the match to TRBD2 covers 15 bases. J gave up 1 base and V 5 bases, and 6 bases lay outside the gene matches. Per germline, CDR1 SEHNR and CDR2 FQNEAQ (reference sequence). This CDR3 region has 18 residues. CDR3 bases: TGTGCCAGCAGCACCCGGACTAGCGGGAGGGGATCCTACAATGAGCAGTTCTTC. It is translated as CASSTRTSGRGSYNEQFF.

V usage is TRBV6-2 or TRBV6-3 and J usage is TRBJ2-5; perhaps TRBD2 as D (6 bases). Germline V gives CDR1 MNHEY, CDR2 SVGEGT. This CDR3 is 12 amino acids long. Deletions cut 7 bases from V and 4 bases from J, with 10 bases between. CDR3 protein: CASKEGSETQYF. The CDR3 nucleotides read TGTGCCAGCAAGGAGGGTTCAGAGACCCAGTACTTC.

This clonotype was seen ten or more times. The chain carries TRBV7-8 and TRBJ2-7, with D possibly TRBD2 on 5 matching bases. Germline V gene lookup returns CDR1 SGHVS and CDR2 FQNEAQ. This CDR3 has 12 amino acids. Trimming removed 5 bases at V and 4 bases at J, with 9 bases between. As DNA, the CDR3 is TGTGCCAGCAGCGTAGGACTGTACGAGCAGTACTTC. Protein sequence: CASSVGLYEQYF.

This chain links TRBV28 with TRBJ1-4; D is unresolved. CDR3 size: 13 residues. Trimming removed 4 bases from V and 6 bases from J, with 9 bases in between. Per the germline V gene, CDR1 is MDHEN and CDR2 is SYDVKM. The CDR3 loop reads CASSSPADEKLFF. The CDR3 DNA sequence: TGTGCCAGCAGTTCCCCAGCTGATGAAAAACTGTTTTTT.

This rearrangement joins TRBV5-6 to TRBJ1-4; D not certain. The CDR3 sequence is 16 residues long. The germline CDR1 and CDR2 sequences are SGHDT and YYEEEE. Trimming left V 4 bases short and J 0 bases short, with 13 bases between. Written as DNA, the CDR3 is TGTGCCAGCAGCGAACCCGGGCGTGCAACTAATGAAAAACTGTTTTTT. Translating gives CASSEPGRATNEKLFF. The variable domain in full, with the rest retrieved from reference TRBV5-6 and TRBJ1-4, is DAGVTQSPTHLIKTRGQQVTLRCSPKSGHDTVSWYQQALGQGPQFIFQYYEEEERQRGNFPDRFSGHQFPNYSSELNVNALLLGDSALYLCASSEPGRATNEKLFFGSGTQLSVL.

This clonotype came up many times. The chain couples TRBV20-1 to TRBJ1-4; 9 bases match TRBD1. Germline V gene lookup returns CDR1 DFQATT and CDR2 SNEGSKA (reference sequence). The trim removed 2 bases at V and 8 bases at J, leaving 9 bases unmatched. CDR3 length: 15 residues. This CDR3 is CSARSPGTGREKLFF. The CDR3, as DNA: TGCAGTGCTAGATCTCCCGGGACAGGGAGAGAAAAACTGTTTTTT.

This clonotype was detected only a few times. The chain is built from TRBV9 and TRBJ2-1; D perhaps matches TRBD2 (6 bases). This CDR3 region has 15 residues. Trimming pared 0 bases from V and 0 bases from J, leaving 7 bases between. Germline V CDR1 and CDR2: SGDLS, YYNGEE. CDR3 in DNA: TGTGCCAGCAGCGTAGGGACTACCTCCTACAATGAGCAGTTCTTC. Its translation: CASSVGTTSYNEQFF.

Many counts were recorded for this clonotype. The chain employs TRBV12-3 or TRBV12-4 and TRBJ1-2; a weak D match, TRBD1 (6 bases). Trimming cost V 1 base and J 1 base, with 10 bases left between them. This CDR3 region has 15 residues. The chain's CDR3 is CASSLGQVVNYGYTF. Written as DNA, the CDR3 is TGTGCCAGCAGTTTAGGACAGGTTGTTAACTATGGCTACACCTTC.

With respect to this clonotype: One base away lies a much larger clone, so this may be a sequencing read error. V and J are TRBV24-1 and TRBJ2-1, with D perhaps matching TRBD1 or TRBD2 (5 bases each). The CDR3 has 15 residues. Trimming stripped 2 bases from V and 2 bases from J, with 9 bases between. CDR1 and CDR2 (germline): KGHDR, SFDVKD. CDR3 sequence: CATSDSGRPYNEQFF. DNA of the CDR3: TGTGCCACCAGTGATTCGGGACGGCCCTACAATGAGCAGTTCTTC.

This clonotype was counted ten times or more. The chain is built from TRBV13 and TRBJ2-3; TRBD2 agrees at 7 bases. The germline V gene encodes CDR1 PRHDT and CDR2 FYEKMQ (reference sequence). V was clipped by 4 bases and J by 3 bases; unmatched bases: 7. The CDR3 is made up of 15 amino acids. For the CDR3, the DNA is TGTGCCAGCAGCTCCCGGGACTACCCTACAGATACGCAGTATTTT. Protein sequence: CASSSRDYPTDTQYF.

This clonotype was seen ten or more times. The V gene is TRBV20-1, the J gene TRBJ2-1; TRBD2 agrees at 9 bases. The CDR3 is made up of 16 amino acids. Germline V gives CDR1 DFQATT, CDR2 SNEGSKA (reference sequence). The J segment lost 2 bases and the V segment lost 0 bases, leaving 5 bases of the junction unmatched. DNA for the CDR3: TGCAGTGCTAGAGAGATAGCGGGAGATACCTACAATGAGCAGTTCTTC. Translation: CSAREIAGDTYNEQFF.

There are many counts of this clonotype. The chain employs TRBV24-1 and TRBJ2-5, with TRBD1 matching 8 bases. The V and J ends lost 2 bases and 7 bases, in that order; junction bases with no gene match: 11. The germline gives CDR1 KGHDR, CDR2 SFDVKD. The CDR3 totals 16 residues. CDR3 DNA sequence: TGTGCCACCAGTGATTCTACTGGGACAGGTCGGTTGACCCAGTACTTC. It yields the protein CATSDSTGTGRLTQYF.

In this sample, this clonotype turned up a few times. The chain employs TRBV4-1 and TRBJ1-1, with D hard to call. V lost 4 bases to trimming and J lost 2 bases, with 8 bases between them. From germline, CDR1 is MGHRA and CDR2 YSYEKL. This CDR3 contains 13 residues. The CDR3 protein is CASSLLPNTEAFF. In DNA, the CDR3 is TGCGCCAGCAGCCTCCTCCCCAACACTGAAGCTTTCTTT.

This clonotype was found many times. The chain's CDR3 is CAWDWTAGYTF. Written as DNA, the CDR3 is TGTGCCTGGGACTGGACTGCTGGCTACACCTTC. The chain links TRBV30 to TRBJ1-2; D not certain. CDR1 and CDR2 (germline): GTSNPN, SVGIG (reference sequence). The CDR3 consists of 11 residues. Trimming pared 5 bases from V and 7 bases from J, leaving 11 bases between. The full variable domain, with the rest looked up from reference TRBV30 and TRBJ1-2, is SQTIHQWPATLVQPVGSPLSLECTVEGTSNPNLYWYRQAAGRGLQLLFYSVGIGQISSEVPQNLSASRPQDRQFILSSKKLLLSDSGFYLCAWDWTAGYTFGSGTRLTVV.

The V and J genes are TRBV19 and TRBJ2-1, with 8 nucleotides matching TRBD2. With V trimmed by 4 bases and J by 0 bases, 8 bases remained unmatched. CDR3 length equals 17 residues. CDR1 and CDR2 (germline): LNHDA, SQIVND (reference sequence). CDR3 coding DNA: TGTGCCAGTAGTACCCAAGCGGGGGAGAGCTCCTACAATGAGCAGTTCTTC. This encodes CASSTQAGESSYNEQFF.

Ten or more counts support this clonotype. This sequence joins TRBV24-1 and TRBJ2-5, with D hard to call. The J call may not be correct, given that the DNA end is closer to TRBJ2-1. This CDR3 contains 13 residues. Per the germline V gene, CDR1 is KGHDR and CDR2 is SFDVKD. CDR3: CATSVRRNNEQFF. DNA of the CDR3: TGTGCCACCAGTGTTCGTCGGAACAATGAGCAGTTCTTC.

The CDR3 protein is CASSLGASGGEAGELFF. For the CDR3, the DNA is TGCGCCAGCAGCCTAGGGGCTAGCGGGGGCGAAGCCGGGGAGCTGTTTTTT. This sequence joins TRBV5-1 and TRBJ2-2; 10 positions agree with TRBD2. With V trimmed by 4 bases and J by 6 bases, 12 bases remained unmatched. Looked up from germline, CDR1 is SGHRS and CDR2 is YFSETQ. The CDR3 length is 17 residues.

This clonotype was picked up many times. The chain recombines TRBV12-3 or TRBV12-4 with TRBJ1-5; 11 bases are shared with TRBD1. The CDR3 runs 16 residues. V shed 5 bases and J 8 bases; nucleotides not matched to a gene: 11. CDR3 DNA: TGTGCCAGCAGTCAAGGAGGACAGGGGGCCCTTGAGCCCCAGCATTTT. It codes for CASSQGGQGALEPQHF.

This chain uses TRBV20-1 with TRBJ2-1, with TRBD1 identical over 7 bases. CDR3 size: 16 residues. Germline CDR1 is DFQATT and CDR2 is SNEGSKA (reference sequence). With 1 base clipped from V and 4 bases from J, the junction kept 10 bases outside the gene matches. The DNA for the CDR3 is TGCAGTGCTAGAGTCCCCCGGACAGGTAATTACAATGAGCAGTTCTTC. The encoded protein is CSARVPRTGNYNEQFF.

This clonotype was seen ten or more times. The chain joins TRBV9 to TRBJ2-3; tentative D call: TRBD2 (5 bases). The CDR3 contains 17 residues. CDR1 SGDLS and CDR2 YYNGEE come from the germline V gene. V was pared by 0 bases and J by 0 bases, with 14 bases between. CDR3 nucleotide sequence: TGTGCCAGCAGCGTAGAAGGAGGCTCGGCTAGCACAGATACGCAGTATTTT. It translates to CASSVEGGSASTDTQYF.

There are many counts of this clonotype. The chain links TRBV6-2 or TRBV6-3 to TRBJ2-1, with D tentatively TRBD1 (6 bases). Trimming removed 5 bases at V and 7 bases at J, with 21 bases between. The V gene's germline CDR1 is MNHEY and CDR2 SVGEGT. This CDR3 is 16 amino acids long. CDR3 nucleotide sequence: TGTGCCAGCAGTGACAAACGGAGCAGGGGTAAGAATGAGCAGTTCTTC. Residues: CASSDKRSRGKNEQFF.

The chain links TRBV5-1 to TRBJ2-7; D not resolved. This CDR3 region has 16 residues. CDR1 is SGHRS and CDR2 is YFSETQ in the germline V gene. Trimming took off 3 bases at V and 1 base at J, with 17 bases between the two ends. The CDR3 coding sequence is TGCGCCAGCAGCTACCATCCGTCTGGGAAATCCTACGAGCAGTACTTC. This translates into CASSYHPSGKSYEQYF.

In its sample, this clonotype was seen many times. The chain carries TRBV2 and TRBJ2-7; 10 bases align to TRBD2. CDR1 is SNHLY and CDR2 is FYNNEI in the germline V gene. The CDR3 sequence is 14 residues long. Germline trimming cut 8 bases from V and 4 bases from J; bases unmatched to any gene: 8. The CDR3 nucleotides read TGTGCCAGCCCAAGAGGACTAGCGGATTACGAGCAGTACTTC. This translates into CASPRGLADYEQYF.

J is TRBJ1-4 and V is TRBV2; 7 nucleotides agree with TRBD1. Germline V CDR1 and CDR2: SNHLY, FYNNEI. V was pared by 3 bases and J by 7 bases, with 5 bases of the junction left unmatched. There are 14 residues in the CDR3. Written as DNA, the CDR3 is TGTGCCAGCAGTGACGATCCAGGGGGTGAAAAACTGTTTTTT. Residues: CASSDDPGGEKLFF.

This clonotype was observed at least ten times. V gene TRBV20-1 combines with J gene TRBJ2-2; TRBD2 is a possible D gene (6 bases). V was pared by 3 bases and J by 2 bases, with 10 bases between. CDR1 DFQATT and CDR2 SNEGSKA come from the germline V gene (reference sequence). The CDR3 consists of 14 residues. CDR3 sequence reads: CSASGTPNTGELFF. The CDR3 bases are TGCAGTGCTAGCGGGACTCCCAACACCGGGGAGCTGTTTTTT.